This TCR beta chain derives from a study of shared clonotypes between healthy human individuals. Whole-study results and caveats: Clonotypes which were not shared had lower generation probabilities than clonotypes that all four donors shared.

On sorted subsets, replicate PCRs used approximately 190 ng DNA, or around 30,000 T cell genomes. The assay was immunoSEQ multiplex PCR, and TCRdb's table has in-frame clones only and misses some. Altogether almost 700,000 clones are present, under 95% being singletons, with the ten largest covering about 24%. Naive CD8 cells lacked CD45RO, underwent positive selection for CCR7 and left out terminally differentiated effector memory CD45RA+ cells. As to this clone: What it binds is not known. This same CDR3 is encoded by further DNA sequences in the sample.

The sample consisted of naive CD8+ T cells sorted from blood. The origin of this receptor is a man younger than 45 in good health.

The CDR3: CASSSLAGGLDTQYF. CDR3 coding DNA: TGTGCCAGCAGTTCCCTAGCGGGAGGGTTAGATACGCAGTATTTT. V and J are TRBV7-2 and TRBJ2-3, with 12 bases fitting TRBD2. The CDR3 extends over 15 amino acids. V lost 6 bases, J lost 5 bases, and 6 bases stayed unmatched. Germline lookup yields CDR1 SGHTA and CDR2 FQGNSA.